The next 27 T cell receptor beta chains were all read from a single sample in a study of T cell responses to AZD1222 COVID-19 vaccine. Only in-frame clones appear in the TCRdb table, and some are missing; sequencing was by immunoSEQ multiplex PCR. The data contain 150,000 to 200,000 clones, 80% to 95% of them singletons. The specimen was peripheral blood, collected on day 0 of AZD1222 vaccination. The receptor source for this set is an adult in good health.

The chain recombines TRBV6-5 with TRBJ2-1; 7 bases align to TRBD2. V lost 7 bases, J lost 4 bases, and 7 bases stayed unmatched. Germline V lookup: CDR1 MNHEY, CDR2 SVGAGI. CDR3 length equals 14 residues. The CDR3 DNA follows: TGTGCCAGCATGCAAGCGGGGAATTACAATGAGCAGTTCTTC. Its translation is CASMQAGNYNEQFF.

The V and J genes are TRBV30 and TRBJ1-1; TRBD1 agrees at 7 bases. V trimming: 6 bases; J trimming: 5 bases; junction bases outside the gene matches: 12. CDR1 and CDR2 (germline): GTSNPN, SVGIG (reference sequence). The CDR3 length is 14 residues. CDR3 sequence: CACISEGARTEAFF. The CDR3, as DNA: TGTGCCTGCATCTCAGAGGGGGCGAGGACTGAAGCTTTCTTT.

This rearrangement joins TRBV19 to TRBJ1-5, with D possibly being TRBD1 (5 bases). Germline V CDR1 and CDR2: LNHDA, SQIVND (reference sequence). This CDR3 is 15 amino acids long. The ends were cut back, 1 base at V and 9 bases at J, with 16 bases in the middle. The DNA of the CDR3 is TGTGCCAGTAGTATAGGTGGTGGGACCCCCTGGCCCCAGCATTTT. Its protein product is CASSIGGGTPWPQHF.

The chain links TRBV19 to TRBJ1-1; 9 nucleotides line up with TRBD1. With V trimmed by 5 bases and J by 3 bases, 7 bases remained unmatched. The germline gives CDR1 LNHDA, CDR2 SQIVND (reference sequence). The CDR3 runs to 15 residues. The chain's CDR3 is CASSWDREGDTEAFF. Here the CDR3 DNA reads TGTGCCAGTAGTTGGGACAGGGAAGGTGACACTGAAGCTTTCTTT.

The V gene is TRBV25-1, the J gene TRBJ1-2; 7 positions agree with TRBD1. Germline V gives CDR1 MGHDK, CDR2 SYGVNS. There are 16 residues in the CDR3. The V gene end was trimmed by 3 bases and the J gene end by 4 bases; junction bases not matched to a gene: 11. CDR3: CASSDVASGGIYGYTF. The CDR3 region has the DNA TGTGCCAGCAGTGATGTGGCTTCAGGGGGAATCTATGGCTACACCTTC.

The chain has TRBV7-9 and TRBJ1-1; D remains unclear. CDR3 size: 15 residues. The V end was cut by 1 base, the J end by 1 base, with 10 bases between. The germline V gene has CDR1 SEHNR and CDR2 FQNEAQ (reference sequence). CDR3: CASSLGPDSNTEAFF. In DNA form, the CDR3 reads TGTGCCAGCAGCTTAGGTCCGGATTCGAACACTGAAGCTTTCTTT.

This chain joins TRBV21-1 and TRBJ2-2; TRBD2 is the table's D call and was not checked against the DNA. TRBV21-1 is recorded as a pseudogene. The CDR3 spans 16 residues. The CDR3 sequence is CASSKGRRRGTGELFF. CDR3 sequence (DNA): TGTGCCAGCAGCAAGGGTCGGAGGAGGGGTACCGGGGAGCTGTTTTTT.

The rearrangement joins TRBV5-1 to TRBJ2-7; D is unresolved. V dropped 0 bases and J dropped 4 bases, with 11 bases sitting between them. This CDR3 is built from 14 residues. CDR1 and CDR2 from the germline V gene are SGHRS and YFSETQ. In nucleotides, the CDR3 is TGCGCCAGCAGCTTGGCTAGGTACGGTTACGAGCAGTACTTC. As protein: CASSLARYGYEQYF.

The gene calls are TRBV5-5 and TRBJ1-1; weak D call: TRBD1 (5 bases). Trimming removed 0 bases at V and 7 bases at J, with 7 bases between. Germline V lookup: CDR1 SGHKS, CDR2 YYEKEE (reference sequence). The CDR3 covers 12 residues. The CDR3 loop reads CASSLVGLEAFF. The CDR3, as DNA: TGTGCCAGCAGCTTGGTGGGACTTGAAGCTTTCTTT.

The chain uses TRBV29-1 and TRBJ1-1; D ambiguous. This CDR3 comprises 15 residues. The germline gives CDR1 SQVTM, CDR2 ANQGSEA. The ends were cut back, 0 bases at V and 2 bases at J, with 13 bases in the middle. The CDR3 sequence: CSVEDRTRGNTEAFF. In DNA form, the CDR3 reads TGCAGCGTTGAAGATCGGACCCGAGGAAACACTGAAGCTTTCTTT.

The chain carries TRBV11-2 and TRBJ1-5; tentatively, D is TRBD1 (5 bases). The V gene's germline CDR1 is SGHAT and CDR2 FQNNGV. The CDR3 has 13 amino acids. The V end was cut by 8 bases, the J end by 6 bases, with 14 bases between. The CDR3 loop is CASDAGQGQPQHF. In nucleotides, the CDR3 is TGTGCCAGCGACGCGGGGCAGGGTCAGCCCCAGCATTTT.

The chain carries TRBV9 and TRBJ1-3; a possible D gene is TRBD1 (5 bases). V gave up 0 bases and J gave up 4 bases, with 14 bases separating them. The CDR3 spans 16 residues. Germline V gene sequence: CDR1 SGDLS, CDR2 YYNGEE. CDR3: CASSVESRVGGNTIYF. CDR3 DNA: TGTGCCAGCAGCGTAGAGTCCAGGGTTGGGGGAAACACCATATATTTT. Combining the CDR3 with reference TRBV9 and TRBJ1-3 gives the whole variable domain DSGVTQTPKHLITATGQRVTLRCSPRSGDLSVYWYQQSLDQGLQFLIQYYNGEERAKGNILERFSAQQFPDLHSELNLSSLELGDSALYFCASSVESRVGGNTIYFGEGSWLTVV.

The chain uses TRBV9 and TRBJ2-1; TRBD1 is a possible D gene (6 bases). CDR1 and CDR2 (germline): SGDLS, YYNGEE. The germline V and J ends were trimmed by 2 bases and 2 bases, with 11 bases remaining between them. CDR3 length: 15 residues. The CDR3 DNA reads as TGTGCCAGCAGCGTGGGCAGGGGAACCTACAATGAGCAGTTCTTC. Translation gives CASSVGRGTYNEQFF.

This chain links TRBV10-3 with TRBJ2-5, with TRBD1 identical over 9 bases. CDR3 length: 15 amino acids. Per the germline V gene, CDR1 is ENHRY and CDR2 is SYGVKD. J was trimmed by 4 bases and V by 4 bases; bases with no gene match: 7. CDR3 protein: CAISGDRDLIETQYF. CDR3 nucleotides: TGTGCCATCAGTGGGGACAGGGATCTAATAGAGACCCAGTACTTC.

This sequence joins TRBV6-2 or TRBV6-3 and TRBJ2-2; a weak D match, TRBD1 (7 bases). The germline CDR1 and CDR2 sequences are MNHEY and SVGEGT. The germline V and J ends were trimmed by 6 bases and 5 bases, with 22 bases remaining between them. The CDR3 spans 17 residues. The CDR3 DNA sequence: TGTGCCAGCAGCCACCTGAAGGGGGCAGGGGGGACCGGGGAGCTGTTTTTT. Residues: CASSHLKGAGGTGELFF.

The chain couples TRBV11-2 to TRBJ2-7; TRBD1 is a possible D gene (6 bases). Deletions cut 2 bases from V and 3 bases from J, with 11 bases between. The CDR3 is made up of 14 amino acids. Germline values: CDR1 SGHAT, CDR2 FQNNGV. The CDR3 sequence: CASSLPGQNYEQYF. CDR3 bases: TGTGCCAGCAGCTTACCTGGACAGAACTACGAGCAGTACTTC. Using reference TRBV11-2 and TRBJ2-7 for the parts outside the CDR3, the full variable domain is EAGVAQSPRYKIIEKRQSVAFWCNPISGHATLYWYQQILGQGPKLLIQFQNNGVVDDSQLPKDRFSAERLKGVDSTLKIQPAKLEDSAVYLCASSLPGQNYEQYFGPGTRLTVT.

The chain carries TRBV27 and TRBJ2-1; a possible D gene is TRBD2 (6 bases). The V gene's germline CDR1 is MNHEY and CDR2 SMNVEV (reference sequence). This CDR3 spans 13 amino acids. Trimming pared 7 bases from V and 0 bases from J, leaving 7 bases between. The CDR3, as DNA: TGTGCCAGCACGGACTACTCCTACAATGAGCAGTTCTTC. It specifies CASTDYSYNEQFF.

This clone was observed a single time. This rearrangement joins TRBV3-1 (or the pseudogene TRBV3-2) to TRBJ2-1, with 9 bases matching TRBD2. This CDR3 comprises 14 residues. J lost 9 bases, V lost 1 base, and 4 bases had no gene match. The germline V gene has CDR1 LGHDT and CDR2 YNNKEL (reference sequence). CDR3 protein: CASSQGLAGSEQFF. CDR3 nucleotides: TGTGCCAGCAGCCAAGGGCTAGCGGGAAGTGAGCAGTTCTTC.

This rearrangement joins TRBV5-8 to TRBJ1-5; D not resolved. The CDR3 contains 15 residues. From germline, CDR1 is SGHTS and CDR2 YDEGEE. The ends were cut back, 0 bases at V and 2 bases at J, with 9 bases in the middle. This chain's CDR3 is CASSLVGYGNQPQHF. The CDR3 coding sequence is TGTGCCAGCAGCTTGGTGGGCTATGGCAATCAGCCCCAGCATTTT.

V gene TRBV7-9 combines with J gene TRBJ2-2, with TRBD1 identical over 10 bases. The CDR3 covers 18 residues. With 4 bases clipped from V and 4 bases from J, the junction kept 12 bases outside the gene matches. The germline CDR1 and CDR2 sequences are SEHNR and FQNEAQ (reference sequence). The CDR3 DNA is TGTGCCAGCAGCTCGCCGGAGCCAGACAGGGGGCCCACCGGGGAGCTGTTTTTT. Translation: CASSSPEPDRGPTGELFF.

This chain links TRBV18 with TRBJ1-2, with 9 bases aligning to TRBD1. This CDR3 has 15 amino acids. With 4 bases clipped from V and 6 bases from J, the junction kept 9 bases outside the gene matches. Germline lookup yields CDR1 KGHSH and CDR2 LQKENI. Here the CDR3 reads CASSRETTGGNGYTF. As DNA, the CDR3 is TGTGCCAGCTCACGAGAAACTACAGGGGGCAATGGCTACACCTTC.

The V call is TRBV6-6, the J call TRBJ1-5, with D uncertain. The CDR3 has 13 amino acids. Per the germline V gene, CDR1 is MNHNY and CDR2 is SVGAGI (reference sequence). With 6 bases removed from V and 0 bases from J, the gap between germline ends came to 6 bases. The CDR3 protein is CASSRDSNQPQHF. Here the CDR3 DNA reads TGTGCCAGCAGCCGAGATAGCAATCAGCCCCAGCATTTT.

The chain is built from TRBV10-3 and TRBJ1-2; 10 positions match TRBD1. Germline lookup yields CDR1 ENHRY and CDR2 SYGVKD. This CDR3 has 17 amino acids. The V segment lost 7 bases and the J segment 1 base; nucleotides outside the gene matches: 12. CDR3 residues: CAIKTGQGVPLNYGYTF. In DNA, the CDR3 is TGTGCCATCAAAACCGGACAGGGGGTGCCACTTAACTATGGCTACACCTTC.

V gene TRBV10-3 combines with J gene TRBJ2-7; D is perhaps TRBD1 (5 bases). Per germline, CDR1 ENHRY and CDR2 SYGVKD. The CDR3 is 13 residues long. V gave up 10 bases and J gave up 3 bases, with 16 bases separating them. The CDR3 region is CASARQYLYEQYF. CDR3 coding DNA: TGTGCCAGCGCCCGACAGTATCTCTACGAGCAGTACTTC.

This clone was seen a single time. The genes are TRBV28 and TRBJ1-1, with D tentatively TRBD1 (5 bases). CDR1 MDHEN and CDR2 SYDVKM come from the germline V gene. The CDR3 is 12 residues long. V was trimmed by 8 bases and J by 5 bases, leaving 12 bases between them. CDR3 protein: CASRLGETEAFF. The CDR3 bases are TGTGCCAGCCGATTGGGGGAGACTGAAGCTTTCTTT.

The rearrangement joins TRBV4-2 to TRBJ1-1; D might be TRBD1 (6 bases). Trimming removed 6 bases from V and 1 base from J, with 12 bases in between. Per the germline V gene, CDR1 is LGHNA and CDR2 is YNFKEQ. The CDR3 contains 14 residues. CDR3 nucleotide sequence: TGTGCCAGCAGACTAGGGGGTACGAACACTGAAGCTTTCTTT. It codes for CASRLGGTNTEAFF.

The chain carries TRBV6-5 and TRBJ1-6, with D unresolved. Looked up from germline, CDR1 is MNHEY and CDR2 is SVGAGI. The V end was cut by 6 bases, the J end by 0 bases, with 9 bases between. This CDR3 has 15 residues. The CDR3: CASSRRRSYNSPLHF. CDR3 coding DNA: TGTGCCAGCAGCCGGAGACGCTCCTATAATTCACCCCTCCACTTT.